Shown below are 6 T cell receptor beta chains from a single sample sequenced in a study of blood T cell repertoires in COVID-19 (dated by TCRdb to the early 2020s). The library was generated by the immunoSEQ multiplex PCR assay. TCRdb obtained this table from immuneACCESS and retained in-frame rearrangements with V and J assigned. These tables miss some clones; where compared with another copy, unresolved V genes account for less than half of the shortfall, and the remainder is unexplained. In this sample the table shows some 120,000 clones, around 83% of which occur a single time. The ten top clones hold 5.9% of the sample. Specimen: peripheral blood. These receptors were collected from an elderly man with active or convalescent COVID-19.

The chain has TRBV24-1 and TRBJ1-4, with unresolved D. CDR3 length equals 15 residues. Trimming shortened V by 3 bases and J by 2 bases, and 9 bases separated the two germline ends. The germline V gene encodes CDR1 KGHDR and CDR2 SFDVKD. The CDR3 spells CATSDARVTNEKLFF. The CDR3 DNA is TGTGCCACCAGTGATGCGAGGGTGACTAATGAAAAACTGTTTTTT.

The rearrangement links TRBV18 to TRBJ1-5, with TRBD1 as a possible D gene (5 bases). The ends were cut back, 3 bases at V and 5 bases at J, with 8 bases in the middle. Germline loops: CDR1 KGHSH, CDR2 LQKENI. The CDR3 has 13 amino acids. The CDR3 sequence is CASSPGPDQPQHF. CDR3 sequence (DNA): TGTGCCAGCTCACCGGGGCCCGATCAGCCCCAGCATTTT.

As concerns this clone: Within the sample, other DNA sequences also encode this same CDR3. CDR3 coding DNA: TGTGCCAGCAGCCGCGACAGAGAAGAGACCCAGTACTTC. Protein: CASSRDREETQYF. This chain connects TRBV7-2 to TRBJ2-5, with D possibly TRBD1 on 5 matching bases. The V gene's germline CDR1 is SGHTA and CDR2 FQGNSA. This CDR3 is 13 amino acids long. V was cut by 5 bases and J by 3 bases, with 10 bases left in between.

The chain uses TRBV5-1 and TRBJ2-7, with TRBD1 matching over 7 bases. The germline V gene encodes CDR1 SGHRS and CDR2 YFSETQ. Trimming took 3 bases from V and 2 from J; bases not matched to a gene: 5. CDR3 size: 14 residues. The CDR3 DNA follows: TGCGCCAGCAGCTCGGGACAGACCGCCTACGAGCAGTACTTC. Protein: CASSSGQTAYEQYF.

J is TRBJ1-3 and V is TRBV7-9; 8 bases are shared with TRBD1. The V segment lost 6 bases and the J segment 3 bases; nucleotides outside the gene matches: 7. This CDR3 has 15 residues. Germline values: CDR1 SEHNR, CDR2 FQNEAQ (reference sequence). CDR3 sequence: CASRPGTGLGNTIYF. Here the CDR3 DNA reads TGTGCCAGCAGGCCCGGGACAGGTCTTGGAAACACCATATATTTT. The variable domain in full, with the rest retrieved from reference TRBV7-9 and TRBJ1-3, is DTGVSQNPRHKITKRGQNVTFRCDPISEHNRLYWYRQTLGQGPEFLTYFQNEAQLEKSRLLSDRFSAERPKGSFSTLEIQRTEQGDSAMYLCASRPGTGLGNTIYFGEGSWLTVV.

The CDR3 region is CASSNELQETQYF. The DNA of the CDR3 is TGTGCCAGCAGTAACGAGCTTCAAGAGACCCAGTACTTC. The V gene is TRBV9, the J gene TRBJ2-5; D uncertain. The V gene lost 5 bases and the J gene lost 2 bases, with 10 bases spanning the gap. Per germline, CDR1 SGDLS and CDR2 YYNGEE. The CDR3 totals 13 residues.